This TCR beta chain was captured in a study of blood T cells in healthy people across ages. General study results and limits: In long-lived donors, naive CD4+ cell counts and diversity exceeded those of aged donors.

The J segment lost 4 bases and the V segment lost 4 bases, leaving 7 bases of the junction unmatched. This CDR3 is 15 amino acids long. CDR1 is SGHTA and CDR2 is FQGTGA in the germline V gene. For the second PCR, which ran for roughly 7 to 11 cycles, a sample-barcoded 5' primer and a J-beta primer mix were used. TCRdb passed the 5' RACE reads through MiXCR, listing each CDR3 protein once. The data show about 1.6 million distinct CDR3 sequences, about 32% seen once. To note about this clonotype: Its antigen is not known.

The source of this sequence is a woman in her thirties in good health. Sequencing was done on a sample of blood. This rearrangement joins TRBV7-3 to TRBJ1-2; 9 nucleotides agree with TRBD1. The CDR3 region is CASSSGQGLVYGYTF. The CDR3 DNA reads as TGTGCCAGCAGCTCTGGACAGGGGCTCGTCTATGGCTACACCTTC.